A selection of T cell receptor beta chains follows, all from one sample in a study of cytomegalovirus exposure and HLA in healthy donors. Some clones are missing from TCRdb's copy, which holds only in-frame ones; the method was immunoSEQ multiplex PCR. Of 250,000 to 350,000 clones detected, approximately 90% appear once; the ten largest clones hold roughly 2.3%. Sequenced material: PBMCs. The receptors were sampled from a woman aged 18-29 years in good health and CMV-seronegative. Each CDR3 is given with its conserved first and last residue. A D gene is named only where the DNA matches it firmly. Not all rows give a size; the values are once, few, many and, for expanded clones, a class.

V,D,J,size,CDR3,DNA
TRBV7-9,-,TRBJ1-1,-,CASSSHQGKAFF,TGTGCCAGCAGCTCCCACCAGGGGAAAGCTTTCTTT
TRBV7-9,TRBD2,TRBJ2-7,-,CSSSPSGVGYEQYF,TGTTCCAGCAGCCCTAGCGGGGTGGGCTACGAGCAGTACTTC
TRBV19,-,TRBJ2-7,-,CASSIGPTGDEQYF,TGTGCCAGTAGTATAGGTCCCACCGGGGACGAGCAGTACTTC
TRBV30,-,TRBJ1-5,-,CAWSVPGRRGYQPQHF,TGTGCCTGGAGTGTACCGGGCAGGCGGGGGTATCAGCCCCAGCATTTT
TRBV2,TRBD1,TRBJ1-3,-,CASSEFPPDRLGNTIYF,TGTGCCAGCAGTGAATTCCCCCCGGACAGGCTTGGAAACACCATATATTTT
TRBV2,TRBD1,TRBJ1-2,-,CASSRTGGGYGYTF,TGTGCCAGCAGTCGGACAGGGGGCGGCTATGGCTACACCTTC
TRBV5-1,TRBD2,TRBJ2-3,-,CASSLLSGVGTDTQYF,TGCGCCAGCAGCTTGCTTAGCGGGGTGGGAACCGATACGCAGTATTTT
TRBV5-4,TRBD1,TRBJ1-2,-,CASSLDSGTDFNYGYTF,TGTGCCAGCAGCTTAGATTCCGGGACAGATTTTAACTATGGCTACACCTTC
TRBV20-1,TRBD1,TRBJ1-2,-,CSAGWTGTF,TGCAGTGCGGGATGGACAGGGACCTTC
TRBV7-2,-,TRBJ1-1,-,CARGENTEAFF,TGTGCCAGAGGGGAAAACACTGAAGCTTTCTTT
TRBV6-1,-,TRBJ1-5,-,CASSANSNQPQHF,TGTGCCAGCAGTGCAAATAGCAATCAGCCCCAGCATTTT
TRBV25-1,-,TRBJ1-2,few,CASTHSGRYGYTF,TGTGCCAGCACCCACAGTGGCCGCTATGGCTACACCTTC
TRBV5-1,TRBD2,TRBJ2-5,-,CASSFIAGEQETQYF,TGCGCCAGCAGCTTTATAGCGGGGGAGCAAGAGACCCAGTACTTC
TRBV10-3,-,TRBJ1-3,-,CAVDIGSSGNTIYF,TGTGCCGTTGACATTGGGTCCTCTGGAAACACCATATATTTT
TRBV30,-,TRBJ1-2,-,CAWSVLESGYTF,TGTGCCTGGAGTGTACTGGAGAGTGGCTACACCTTC
TRBV25-1,TRBD1,TRBJ2-1,-,CASSGQPGQGAGNEQFF,TGTGCCAGCAGCGGCCAACCGGGACAGGGGGCGGGCAATGAGCAGTTCTTC
TRBV9,-,TRBJ2-1,-,CASSGSGGAYNEQFF,TGTGCCAGCAGCGGGTCCGGGGGAGCCTACAATGAGCAGTTCTTC
TRBV9,-,TRBJ1-4,-,CASSGSNEKLFF,TGTGCCAGTTCAGGGTCTAATGAAAAACTGTTTTTT
TRBV5-6,-,TRBJ2-3,-,CATLLRGHTDTQYF,TGTGCCACGCTCTTGCGGGGCCACACAGATACGCAGTATTTT
TRBV5-1,-,TRBJ1-2,-,CASSLGQLGGGYTF,TGCGCCAGCAGCCTCGGACAGCTTGGGGGTGGCTACACCTTC
TRBV5-4,TRBD2,TRBJ2-5,-,CASSLRGLAVQETRYF,TGTGCCAGCAGCTTGAGGGGACTAGCGGTCCAAGAGACCCGGTACTTC
TRBV7-3,-,TRBJ2-3,once,CASSLGLDPTDTQYF,TGTGCCAGCAGCCTGGGACTCGATCCCACAGATACGCAGTATTTT
TRBV19,TRBD1,TRBJ2-3,once,CASTPGRFSQGASGTDTQYF,TGTGCCAGTACCCCCGGGCGATTCTCACAGGGGGCTTCTGGCACAGATACGCAGTATTTT
TRBV13,-,TRBJ1-4,-,CASSLGRGGDIREKLFF,TGTGCCAGCAGCTTAGGCCGGGGGGGGGACATCCGAGAAAAACTGTTTTTT
TRBV7-2,-,TRBJ2-1,few,CASSPEGARVYNEQFF,TGTGCCAGCAGCCCAGAAGGGGCCAGGGTCTACAATGAGCAGTTCTTC
TRBV29-1,TRBD1,TRBJ2-2,-,CSVGQGSAGELFF,TGCAGCGTTGGACAGGGGTCGGCCGGGGAGCTGTTTTTT
TRBV7-3,-,TRBJ2-3,-,CASSFSGTDTQYF,TGTGCCAGCAGCTTCTCTGGCACAGATACGCAGTATTTT
TRBV25-1,-,TRBJ1-1,few,CASSREQGRTEAFF,TGTGCCAGCAGCCGCGAGCAGGGGCGCACTGAAGCTTTCTTT
TRBV5-5,-,TRBJ2-7,few,CASSLNWQGSYEQYF,TGTGCCAGCAGCTTGAATTGGCAGGGTTCCTACGAGCAGTACTTC
TRBV6-1,TRBD1,TRBJ1-2,-,CASSEKGQGHGYTF,TGTGCCAGCAGTGAAAAGGGACAGGGGCATGGCTACACCTTC
TRBV19,-,TRBJ1-5,-,CASSTSGVPQPQHF,TGTGCCAGTAGTACATCAGGGGTTCCTCAGCCCCAGCATTTT
TRBV7-9,-,TRBJ2-1,-,CASSHRGGAVHEQFF,TGTGCCAGCAGCCACCGCGGAGGGGCGGTTCATGAGCAGTTCTTC
TRBV2,TRBD1,TRBJ1-1,-,CASRGTGKSTEAFF,TGTGCCAGCAGGGGGACAGGGAAGTCGACTGAAGCTTTCTTT
TRBV2,-,TRBJ2-1,-,CASSAQLDNEQFF,TGTGCCAGCAGTGCCCAGCTAGACAATGAGCAGTTCTTC
TRBV9,TRBD2,TRBJ2-5,-,CASSPGTSGVQETQYF,TGTGCCAGCAGCCCGGGGACTAGCGGGGTACAAGAGACCCAGTACTTC
TRBV6-6,TRBD1,TRBJ1-1,-,CASSSPDRGTAEAFF,TGTGCCAGCAGTTCCCCCGACAGGGGTACGGCTGAAGCTTTCTTT
TRBV9,-,TRBJ2-1,once,CASSVRGTPGYEQFF,TGTGCCAGCAGCGTACGCGGGACTCCCGGCTATGAGCAGTTCTTC
TRBV6-6,-,TRBJ1-5,-,CASSPGRGINQPQHF,TGTGCCAGCAGCCCGGGCAGGGGAATCAATCAGCCCCAGCATTTT
TRBV6-5,TRBD2,TRBJ2-5,-,CASSKGLEETQYF,TGTGCCAGCAGTAAAGGACTAGAAGAGACCCAGTACTTC
TRBV2,-,TRBJ2-1,-,CASTFSDNGQRFYNEQFF,TGTGCCAGCACTTTCTCAGATAATGGACAGCGTTTTTACAATGAGCAGTTCTTC
TRBV5-6,-,TRBJ1-4,-,CASSRTNEKLFF,TGTGCCAGCAGCCGGACTAATGAAAAACTGTTTTTT